These 14 T cell receptor beta chains came from one sample sequenced in a study of cytomegalovirus exposure and HLA in healthy donors. Both 60 Vbeta primers and 13 Jbeta primers went into the PCR. Assay used: immunoSEQ multiplex PCR; TCRdb lists only in-frame clones, some missing. Of approximately 140,000 clones listed, around 79% were seen once; the top ten hold 6.5% to 8.5%. The sequenced sample was PBMCs. These receptors were taken from a woman between 40 and 55 years old in good health and CMV-seropositive.

This clone showed up just a few times. This chain joins TRBV7-9 and TRBJ2-7; 10 nucleotides align to TRBD1. Germline trimming cut 4 bases from V and 5 bases from J; bases unmatched to any gene: 5. Germline V gene lookup returns CDR1 SEHNR and CDR2 FQNEAQ (reference sequence). There are 14 residues in the CDR3. The CDR3 nucleotides are TGTGCCAGCAGCTCCTGGGACAGGGGAAACGAGCAGTACTTC. This gives the protein CASSSWDRGNEQYF.

This clone was seen more than once but under ten times. The chain combines TRBV6-5 with TRBJ1-3; D unresolved. CDR3 length: 14 amino acids. The V end lost 6 bases, the J end lost 2 bases, and 11 bases lay between the germline ends. Germline assignment: CDR1 MNHEY and CDR2 SVGAGI. CDR3 residues: CASRRTPTGNTIYF. The CDR3 region has the DNA TGTGCCAGCAGACGGACTCCGACTGGAAACACCATATATTTT.

This clone occurred once. The chain recombines TRBV2 with TRBJ1-1, with 7 positions matching TRBD1. The germline gives CDR1 SNHLY, CDR2 FYNNEI. V lost 6 bases, J lost 2 bases, and 9 bases stayed unmatched. CDR3 length: 15 amino acids. CDR3 residues: CASRLLGTVNTEAFF. CDR3 DNA sequence: TGTGCCAGCAGGCTCCTCGGGACAGTTAACACTGAAGCTTTCTTT.

The chain employs TRBV4-1 and TRBJ2-5, with 8 positions matching TRBD1. The last part of the DNA fits TRBJ2-7 better; the J call may be wrong. CDR3 length: 14 amino acids. Germline assignment: CDR1 MGHRA and CDR2 YSYEKL. CDR3: CASSPRQGIYEQYF. The CDR3 bases are TGCGCCAGCAGCCCGCGACAGGGGATATACGAGCAGTACTTC.

The rearrangement links TRBV5-4 to TRBJ2-5; D might be TRBD1 (6 bases). V lost 4 bases and J lost 2, with 12 bases in between. This CDR3 is built from 14 residues. Germline loops: CDR1 SGHNT, CDR2 YYREEE (reference sequence). The CDR3 loop is CASSQTGQQETQYF. The CDR3 DNA sequence: TGTGCCAGCAGCCAAACAGGGCAGCAAGAGACCCAGTACTTC.

The V call is TRBV25-1, the J call TRBJ1-5; D remains unclear. Trimming left V 1 base short and J 3 bases short, with 7 bases between. Germline lookup yields CDR1 MGHDK and CDR2 SYGVNS. The CDR3 length is 14 residues. The CDR3 DNA is TGTGCCAGCAGTGAATCGGGATTCAATCAGCCCCAGCATTTT. This gives the protein CASSESGFNQPQHF. The whole variable domain, filled in from reference TRBV25-1 and TRBJ1-5, reads EADIYQTPRYLVIGTGKKITLECSQTMGHDKMYWYQQDPGMELHLIHYSYGVNSTEKGDLSSESTVSRIRTEHFPLTLESARPSHTSQYLCASSESGFNQPQHFGDGTRLSIL.

The chain has TRBV5-1 and TRBJ2-2, with TRBD1 identical over 7 bases. Germline V gene data show CDR1 as SGHRS and CDR2 as YFSETQ. The CDR3 extends over 16 amino acids. After removal of 4 bases from V and 0 bases from J, the junction contained 6 bases not matched to a gene. CDR3 nucleotides: TGCGCCAGCAGCATAACCGGGACAGCGAACACCGGGGAGCTGTTTTTT. Its protein is CASSITGTANTGELFF.

Only one count was recorded for this clone. The V call is TRBV6-5, the J call TRBJ1-6; D remains ambiguous. Germline V gene data show CDR1 as MNHEY and CDR2 as SVGAGI. V lost 6 bases, J lost 9 bases, and 15 bases lay in between. The CDR3 spans 14 residues. The CDR3: CASSKTTSGSPLHF. CDR3 bases: TGTGCCAGCAGCAAGACCACAAGCGGTTCACCCCTCCACTTT.

This sequence joins TRBV19 and TRBJ2-6; TRBD1 matches at 10 bases. From germline, CDR1 is LNHDA and CDR2 SQIVND (reference sequence). V dropped 5 bases and J dropped 0; count of bases not matched to a gene: 4. There are 17 residues in the CDR3. DNA for the CDR3: TGTGCCAGTAGTTTCGGACAGGGGGTCTCTGGGGCCAACGTCCTGACTTTC. It codes for CASSFGQGVSGANVLTF.

The chain carries TRBV19 and TRBJ1-1; D gene unclear. The V gene's germline CDR1 is LNHDA and CDR2 SQIVND (reference sequence). Trimming removed 6 bases at V and 0 bases at J, with 11 bases between. The CDR3 sequence is 14 residues long. CDR3 residues: CASRWAGMNTEAFF. As DNA, the CDR3 is TGTGCCAGTAGATGGGCAGGCATGAACACTGAAGCTTTCTTT.

This clone was detected only once. The chain uses TRBV11-2 and TRBJ1-1; no clear D gene. This CDR3 is 15 amino acids long. Germline-derived CDR1 and CDR2 are SGHAT and FQNNGV. V lost 2 bases to trimming and J lost 1 base, with 11 bases between them. Here the CDR3 reads CASSLSPRGNTEAFF. The CDR3 nucleotides read TGTGCCAGCAGCTTATCCCCTCGGGGGAACACTGAAGCTTTCTTT.

J is TRBJ2-7 and V is TRBV5-5, with D perhaps matching TRBD1 (5 bases). Between the trimmed V and J ends, which lost 0 bases and 4 bases, there was a span of 14 bases. This CDR3 is 15 amino acids long. The V gene's germline CDR1 is SGHKS and CDR2 YYEKEE (reference sequence). The CDR3 loop is CASSLDPGRIYEQYF. The CDR3 DNA follows: TGTGCCAGCAGCTTGGATCCAGGGCGGATTTACGAGCAGTACTTC.

This rearrangement joins TRBV6-4 to TRBJ2-7; 8 positions match TRBD2. The CDR3 runs 14 residues. In germline, CDR1 is MRHNA, CDR2 SNTAGT. Unmatched junction bases numbered 4, after V lost 4 bases and J lost 2 bases. The DNA of the CDR3 is TGTGCCAGCAGTGCACTAGCGGAGGCCTACGAGCAGTACTTC. Protein product: CASSALAEAYEQYF.

The chain employs TRBV10-3 and TRBJ2-2, with 9 bases fitting TRBD2. V was pared by 6 bases and J by 7 bases, with 6 bases of the junction left unmatched. The CDR3 has 14 amino acids. CDR1 is ENHRY, CDR2 SYGVKD, per germline. The CDR3 sequence is CAIRAGGRGGELFF. The CDR3 nucleotides read TGTGCCATCAGAGCGGGGGGCCGGGGCGGGGAGCTGTTTTTT.